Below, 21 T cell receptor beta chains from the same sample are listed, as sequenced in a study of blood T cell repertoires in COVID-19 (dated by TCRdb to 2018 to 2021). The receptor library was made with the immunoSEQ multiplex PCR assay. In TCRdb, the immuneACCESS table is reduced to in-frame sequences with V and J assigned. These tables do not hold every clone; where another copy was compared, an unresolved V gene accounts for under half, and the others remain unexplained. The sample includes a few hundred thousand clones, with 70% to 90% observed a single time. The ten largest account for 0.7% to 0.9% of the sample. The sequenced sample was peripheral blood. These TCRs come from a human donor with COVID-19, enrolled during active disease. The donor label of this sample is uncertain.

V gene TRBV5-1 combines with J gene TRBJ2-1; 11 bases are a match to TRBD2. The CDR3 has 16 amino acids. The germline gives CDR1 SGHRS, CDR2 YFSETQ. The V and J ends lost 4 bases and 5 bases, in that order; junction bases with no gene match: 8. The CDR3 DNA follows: TGCGCCAGCAGCCTCCAGGGACTAGCGGAGAACAATGAGCAGTTCTTC. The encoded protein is CASSLQGLAENNEQFF.

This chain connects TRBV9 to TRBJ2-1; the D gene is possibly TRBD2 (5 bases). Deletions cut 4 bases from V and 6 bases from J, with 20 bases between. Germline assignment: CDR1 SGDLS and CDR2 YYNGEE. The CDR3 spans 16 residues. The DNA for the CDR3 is TGTGCCAGCAGCCTTGATGCGGGTGGCAGTCCCAATGAGCAGTTCTTC. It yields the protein CASSLDAGGSPNEQFF.

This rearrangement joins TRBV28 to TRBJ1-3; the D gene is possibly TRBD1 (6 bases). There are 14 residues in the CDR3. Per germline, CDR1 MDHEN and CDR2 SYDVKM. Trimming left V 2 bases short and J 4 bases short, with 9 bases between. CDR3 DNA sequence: TGTGCCAGCAGTTTAGCAGGGGCCGGAAACACCATATATTTT. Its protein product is CASSLAGAGNTIYF.

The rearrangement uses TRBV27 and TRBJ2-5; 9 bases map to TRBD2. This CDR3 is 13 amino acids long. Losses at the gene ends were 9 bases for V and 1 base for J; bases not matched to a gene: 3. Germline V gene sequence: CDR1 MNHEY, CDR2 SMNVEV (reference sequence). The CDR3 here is CASRLAAQETQYF. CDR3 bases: TGTGCCAGTAGACTAGCGGCCCAAGAGACCCAGTACTTC.

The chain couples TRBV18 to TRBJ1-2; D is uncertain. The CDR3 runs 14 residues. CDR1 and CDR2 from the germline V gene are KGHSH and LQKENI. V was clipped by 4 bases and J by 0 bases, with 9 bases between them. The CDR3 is CASSQEQTNYGYTF. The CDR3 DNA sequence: TGTGCCAGCTCACAAGAACAAACTAACTATGGCTACACCTTC.

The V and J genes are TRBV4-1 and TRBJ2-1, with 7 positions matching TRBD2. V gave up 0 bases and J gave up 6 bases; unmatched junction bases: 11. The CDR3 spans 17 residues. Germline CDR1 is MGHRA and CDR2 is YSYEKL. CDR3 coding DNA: TGCGCCAGCAGCCAAGATCCCTTGCGGGAGTCAGGCAATGAGCAGTTCTTC. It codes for CASSQDPLRESGNEQFF.

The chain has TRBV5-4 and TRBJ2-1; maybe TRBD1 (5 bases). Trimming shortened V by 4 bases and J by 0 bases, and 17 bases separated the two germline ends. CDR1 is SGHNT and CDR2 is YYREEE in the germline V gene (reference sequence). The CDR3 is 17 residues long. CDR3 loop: CASSPEPGQSSYNEQFF. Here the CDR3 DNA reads TGTGCCAGCAGCCCTGAACCAGGACAAAGCTCCTACAATGAGCAGTTCTTC.

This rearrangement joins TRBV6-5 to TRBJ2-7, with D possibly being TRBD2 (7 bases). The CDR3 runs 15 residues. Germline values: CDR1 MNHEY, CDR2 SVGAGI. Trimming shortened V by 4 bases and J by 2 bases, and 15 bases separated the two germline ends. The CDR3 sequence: CASSSQSGTTYEQYF. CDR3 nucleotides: TGTGCCAGCAGTTCCCAGAGCGGGACAACCTACGAGCAGTACTTC.

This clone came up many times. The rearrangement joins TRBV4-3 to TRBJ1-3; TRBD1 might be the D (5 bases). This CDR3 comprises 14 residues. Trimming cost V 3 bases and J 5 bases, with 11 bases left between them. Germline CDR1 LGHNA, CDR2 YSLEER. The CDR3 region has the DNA TGCGCCAGCAGCCACGACAGTTCAAGAAACACCATATATTTT. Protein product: CASSHDSSRNTIYF.

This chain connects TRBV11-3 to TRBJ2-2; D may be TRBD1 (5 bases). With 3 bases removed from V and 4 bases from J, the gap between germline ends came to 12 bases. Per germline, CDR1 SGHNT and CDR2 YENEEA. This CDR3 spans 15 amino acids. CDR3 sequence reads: CASSFRTRSTGELFF. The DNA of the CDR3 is TGTGCCAGCAGCTTCCGGACAAGGAGCACCGGGGAGCTGTTTTTT.

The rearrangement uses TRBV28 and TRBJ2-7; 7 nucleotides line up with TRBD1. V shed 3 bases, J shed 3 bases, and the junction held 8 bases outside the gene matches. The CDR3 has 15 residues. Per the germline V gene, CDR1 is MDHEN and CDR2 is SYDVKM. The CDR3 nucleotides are TGTGCCAGCAGTTTGCCGACAGGGCAGCTCTACGAGCAGTACTTC. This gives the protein CASSLPTGQLYEQYF. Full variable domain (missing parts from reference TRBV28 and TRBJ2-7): DVKVTQSSRYLVKRTGEKVFLECVQDMDHENMFWYRQDPGLGLRLIYFSYDVKMKEKGDIPEGYSVSREKKERFSLILESASTNQTSMYLCASSLPTGQLYEQYFGPGTRLTVT.

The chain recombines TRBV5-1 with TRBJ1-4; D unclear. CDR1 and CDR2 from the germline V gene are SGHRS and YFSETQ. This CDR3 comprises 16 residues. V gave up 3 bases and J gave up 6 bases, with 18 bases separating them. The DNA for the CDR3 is TGCGCCAGCAGCTCCCAAATAAGAGCGGCGGATGAAAAACTGTTTTTT. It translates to CASSSQIRAADEKLFF.

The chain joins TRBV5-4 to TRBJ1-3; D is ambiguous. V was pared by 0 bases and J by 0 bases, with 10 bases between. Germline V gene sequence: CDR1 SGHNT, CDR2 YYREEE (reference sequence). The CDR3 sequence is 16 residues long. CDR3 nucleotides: TGTGCCAGCAGCTTGGGTGGAGGGAACTCTGGAAACACCATATATTTT. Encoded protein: CASSLGGGNSGNTIYF.

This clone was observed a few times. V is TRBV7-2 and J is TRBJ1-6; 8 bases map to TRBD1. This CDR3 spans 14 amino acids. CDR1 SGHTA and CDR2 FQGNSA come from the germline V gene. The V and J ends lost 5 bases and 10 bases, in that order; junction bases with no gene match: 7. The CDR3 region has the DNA TGTGCCAGCAGCCTTGGGACAGGCAACTCACCCCTCCACTTT. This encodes CASSLGTGNSPLHF.

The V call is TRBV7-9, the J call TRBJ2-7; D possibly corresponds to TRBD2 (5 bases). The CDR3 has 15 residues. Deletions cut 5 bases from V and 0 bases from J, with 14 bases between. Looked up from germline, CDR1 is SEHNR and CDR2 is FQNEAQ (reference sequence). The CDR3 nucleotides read TGTGCCAGCAGCCCCCTCTGGGAGAGCTCCTACGAGCAGTACTTC. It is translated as CASSPLWESSYEQYF.

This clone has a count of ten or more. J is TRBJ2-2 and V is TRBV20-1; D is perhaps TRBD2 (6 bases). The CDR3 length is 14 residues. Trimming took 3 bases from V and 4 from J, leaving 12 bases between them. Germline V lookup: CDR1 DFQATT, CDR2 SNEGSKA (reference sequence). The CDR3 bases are TGCAGTGCTAGTGGGGCGGGGTTCACCGGGGAGCTGTTTTTT. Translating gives CSASGAGFTGELFF.

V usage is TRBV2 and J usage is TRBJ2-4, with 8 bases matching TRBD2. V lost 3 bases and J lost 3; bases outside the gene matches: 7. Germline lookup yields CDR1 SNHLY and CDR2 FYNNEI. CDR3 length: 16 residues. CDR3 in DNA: TGTGCCAGCAGTGAGCGGAGCGGGAGAGGCAAAAACATTCAGTACTTC. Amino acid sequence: CASSERSGRGKNIQYF.

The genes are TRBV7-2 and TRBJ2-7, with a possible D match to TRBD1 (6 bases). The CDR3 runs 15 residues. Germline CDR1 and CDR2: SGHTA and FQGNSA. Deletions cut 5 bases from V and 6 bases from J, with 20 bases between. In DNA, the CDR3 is TGTGCCAGCAGCGCCAGGGGTGTGGGAAGTAGCGAGCAGTACTTC. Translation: CASSARGVGSSEQYF.

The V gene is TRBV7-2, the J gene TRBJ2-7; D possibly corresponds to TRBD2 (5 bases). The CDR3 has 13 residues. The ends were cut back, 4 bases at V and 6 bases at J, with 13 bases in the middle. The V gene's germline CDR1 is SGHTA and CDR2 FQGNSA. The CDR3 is CASSSIPGIEQYF. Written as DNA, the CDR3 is TGTGCCAGCAGCTCGATACCCGGGATCGAGCAGTACTTC.

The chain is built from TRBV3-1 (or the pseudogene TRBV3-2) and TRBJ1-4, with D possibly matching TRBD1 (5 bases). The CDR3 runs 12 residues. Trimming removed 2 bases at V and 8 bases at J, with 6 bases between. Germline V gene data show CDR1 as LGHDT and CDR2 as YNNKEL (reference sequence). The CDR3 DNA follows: TGTGCCAGCAGCCAACGGGGGGAAAAACTGTTTTTT. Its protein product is CASSQRGEKLFF.

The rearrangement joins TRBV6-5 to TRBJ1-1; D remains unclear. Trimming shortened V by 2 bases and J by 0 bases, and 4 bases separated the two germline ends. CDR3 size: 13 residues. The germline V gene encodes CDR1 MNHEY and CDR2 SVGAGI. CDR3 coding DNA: TGTGCCAGCAGTTACACAGTGAACACTGAAGCTTTCTTT. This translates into CASSYTVNTEAFF.